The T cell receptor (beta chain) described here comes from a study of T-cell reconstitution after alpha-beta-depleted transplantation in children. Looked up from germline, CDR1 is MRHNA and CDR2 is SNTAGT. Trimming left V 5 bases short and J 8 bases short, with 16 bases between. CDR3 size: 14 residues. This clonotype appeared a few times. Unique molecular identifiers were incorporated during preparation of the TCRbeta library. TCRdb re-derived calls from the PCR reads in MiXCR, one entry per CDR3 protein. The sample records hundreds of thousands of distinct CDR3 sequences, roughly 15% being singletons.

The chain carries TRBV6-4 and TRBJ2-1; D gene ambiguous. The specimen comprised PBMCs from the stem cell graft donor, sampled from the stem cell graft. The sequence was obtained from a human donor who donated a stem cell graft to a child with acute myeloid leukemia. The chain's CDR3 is CASSSTFIVDEQFF. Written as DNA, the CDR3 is TGTGCCAGCAGTAGCACATTCATTGTCGATGAGCAGTTCTTC.